This T cell receptor (beta chain) was recovered during a study of post-analysis software for immune sequencing data. Study-level background: Both relapsing-remitting and secondary progressive multiple sclerosis featured among the disease courses, as did progressive-relapsing multiple sclerosis.

Study findings and constraints: For normalized Chao1 diversity, multiple sclerosis patients scored significantly lower than controls did. Strong co-clustering by F measure linked samples that shared a preparation batch. With TRBV5-6, TRBV5-1 and TRBV20-1 included, about five TRBV segments were more frequent in patients than in controls.

J was trimmed by 8 bases and V by 4 bases; bases with no gene match: 20. The CDR3 is 19 residues long. Germline V gene sequence: CDR1 LGHDT, CDR2 YNNKEL (reference sequence). Unique molecular identifiers featured in each of the TCR beta cDNA libraries. The source material, roughly 0.85 to 10 million T cells, gave rise to about 460,000 cDNA molecules. One entry per CDR3 protein, called by TCRdb with MiXCR from the PCR reads. The top ten hold roughly 4.4% of the sample, which has about 820,000 distinct CDR3 sequences, around 50% seen once. For this clonotype: The antigen remains unidentified.

The rearrangement uses TRBV3-1 and TRBJ2-1; 10 positions agree with TRBD2. The sequenced material came from blood. The receptor was derived from a girl aged 5 to 17 with multiple sclerosis. The CDR3 DNA reads TGTGCCAGCAGCCCCCTAGGGGCTAGCGGGAGTGGCTTGGGGGATGAGCAGTTCTTC. Its translation is CASSPLGASGSGLGDEQFF.